This T cell receptor beta chain originates from a study of cytomegalovirus exposure and HLA in healthy donors. The ends lost 3 bases at V and 2 bases at J; junction bases unmatched: 4. This CDR3 region has 14 residues. Germline CDR1 SGHNT, CDR2 YYREEE (reference sequence). General study findings and limits: Published work reported that the classifier diagnosed cytomegalovirus status with high specificity and sensitivity. Generally TCR sequences proved uncommon, though certain public TCRs appeared in numerous donors.

Sequencing used immunoSEQ multiplex PCR; TCRdb keeps in-frame clones, though not all of them. This sample yields around 300,000 clones, of which around 86% are seen a single time; about 1% belongs to the top ten. Donors were drawn from the approximately 110-subject validation cohort, separate from the 666-subject first cohort. A note on this clone: Antigen: not known.

The TCR comes from a woman aged 18-29 years in good health and CMV-seronegative. The sample taken for sequencing was PBMCs. This sequence joins TRBV5-4 and TRBJ1-2; TRBD1 matches at 7 bases. CDR3 sequence (DNA): TGTGCCAGCAGCTGGAAGGGGGCGAACTATGGCTACACCTTC. Protein product: CASSWKGANYGYTF.